This passage covers 21 T cell receptor beta chains from one sample sequenced in a study of molecular identifiers for immune sequencing clone quantification (dated by TCRdb to the late 2010s). Receptor libraries were prepared by PCR. Sequencer: Illumina MiSeq. The public reads were reanalyzed by TCRdb: fastp trimming at Q25, MiXCR alignment, in-frame beta chains only. Every CDR3 protein is listed once, alongside the most common genes and DNA of its rows. This sample gives about 19,000 distinct CDR3 sequences in total; 21% of them show up just once. The top ten constitute about 6.4% of the sample. What was sequenced was naive CD8+ T cells from blood, with Jurkat cell RNA spiked in. The sample's cell subset or site label, decoded: FACS-sorted CD8+CD4-CCR7+CD45RA+ naive T cells. The source is a human donor in good health. Some libraries in this study had Jurkat cell RNA spiked in.

Regarding this clonotype: A much larger clone differs from this one at a single base, so this may be a read error. The chain has TRBV7-9 and TRBJ2-7; a weak D match, TRBD2 (6 bases). This CDR3 has 14 amino acids. Trimming pared 5 bases from V and 4 bases from J, leaving 15 bases between. Looked up from germline, CDR1 is SEHNR and CDR2 is FQNEAQ (reference sequence). Here the CDR3 reads CASSPRGRWYEQYF. CDR3 in DNA: TGTGCCAGCAGCCCGCGGGGCAGGTGGTACGAGCAGTACTTC.

By proportion, this clonotype is medium-sized (0.01 to 0.1%). This chain joins TRBV27 and TRBJ2-3; D gene unclear. The V end was cut by 4 bases, the J end by 5 bases, with 10 bases between. The CDR3 is 13 residues long. Germline CDR1 reads MNHEY; CDR2 reads SMNVEV (reference sequence). In DNA, the CDR3 is TGTGCCAGCAGTTCCGTAACCGGAGATACGCAGTATTTT. Protein: CASSSVTGDTQYF.

The sample holds many counts of this clonotype. The chain has TRBV9 and TRBJ2-2, with D perhaps matching TRBD2 (6 bases). Germline V gives CDR1 SGDLS, CDR2 YYNGEE. The CDR3 has 15 residues. Trimming stripped 3 bases from V and 2 bases from J, with 11 bases between. The CDR3 loop reads CASSGGLNNTGELFF. DNA for the CDR3: TGTGCCAGCAGCGGGGGACTCAATAACACCGGGGAGCTGTTTTTT. Combining the CDR3 with reference TRBV9 and TRBJ2-2 gives the whole variable domain DSGVTQTPKHLITATGQRVTLRCSPRSGDLSVYWYQQSLDQGLQFLIQYYNGEERAKGNILERFSAQQFPDLHSELNLSSLELGDSALYFCASSGGLNNTGELFFGEGSRLTVL.

Turning to this clonotype: A clone one base away is much larger, so this may be a read error. The V call is TRBV7-9, the J call TRBJ2-2; no firm D call. The CDR3 totals 11 residues. Between the trimmed V and J ends, which lost 5 bases and 6 bases, there was a span of 4 bases. In germline, CDR1 is SEHNR, CDR2 FQNEAQ (reference sequence). CDR3 in DNA: TGTGCCAGCAGCCCATCCGGGGAGCTGTTTTTT. As protein: CASSPSGELFF. The full variable domain, with the rest looked up from reference TRBV7-9 and TRBJ2-2, is DTGVSQNPRHKITKRGQNVTFRCDPISEHNRLYWYRQTLGQGPEFLTYFQNEAQLEKSRLLSDRFSAERPKGSFSTLEIQRTEQGDSAMYLCASSPSGELFFGEGSRLTVL.

This chain links TRBV9 with TRBJ2-6; weak D call: TRBD1 (5 bases). Trimming left V 4 bases short and J 4 bases short, with 12 bases between. This CDR3 has 15 residues. Per the germline V gene, CDR1 is SGDLS and CDR2 is YYNGEE. CDR3 nucleotide sequence: TGTGCCAGCAGCCTCTGGGGCTCCGGGGCCAACGTCCTGACTTTC. This encodes CASSLWGSGANVLTF.

Ten or more counts support this clonotype. This CDR3 is CASSDLLLAEASDTQYF. The CDR3 region has the DNA TGTGCCAGCAGCGACCTTTTGCTAGCTGAAGCCTCAGATACGCAGTATTTT. The genes are TRBV9 and TRBJ2-3; D might be TRBD2 (5 bases). V dropped 3 bases and J dropped 4 bases, with 21 bases sitting between them. CDR1 is SGDLS, CDR2 YYNGEE, per germline. The CDR3 is made up of 17 amino acids. The variable domain in full, with the rest retrieved from reference TRBV9 and TRBJ2-3, is DSGVTQTPKHLITATGQRVTLRCSPRSGDLSVYWYQQSLDQGLQFLIQYYNGEERAKGNILERFSAQQFPDLHSELNLSSLELGDSALYFCASSDLLLAEASDTQYFGPGTRLTVL.

In this sample, this clonotype turned up many times. V is TRBV6-2 or TRBV6-3 and J is TRBJ2-7; tentative D call: TRBD2 (6 bases). V gave up 5 bases and J gave up 0 bases, with 17 bases separating them. Looked up from germline, CDR1 is MNHEY and CDR2 is SVGEGT. The CDR3 extends over 16 amino acids. The CDR3 nucleotides are TGTGCCAGCAGTCGGACCGGGACTTTAAGCTCCTACGAGCAGTACTTC. As protein: CASSRTGTLSSYEQYF.

This clonotype was detected many times. The chain employs TRBV27 and TRBJ2-7; no firm D call. The CDR3 runs 12 residues. V was clipped by 2 bases and J by 6 bases, with 8 bases between them. The V gene's germline CDR1 is MNHEY and CDR2 SMNVEV (reference sequence). The CDR3 here is CASSLMKGEQYF. The CDR3 DNA reads TGTGCCAGCAGTTTAATGAAGGGCGAGCAGTACTTC.

By its share, this clonotype is medium-sized. The chain employs TRBV4-3 and TRBJ2-1; D gene unclear. Trimming shortened V by 0 bases and J by 2 bases, and 14 bases separated the two germline ends. The CDR3 has 17 amino acids. Per germline, CDR1 LGHNA and CDR2 YSLEER. CDR3 amino acids: CASSQDTSTAPYNEQFF. The CDR3 DNA reads as TGCGCCAGCAGCCAAGATACCAGCACGGCACCCTACAATGAGCAGTTCTTC.

The chain joins TRBV9 to TRBJ2-7; no clear D gene. CDR1 and CDR2 (germline): SGDLS, YYNGEE. V was shortened by 0 bases and J by 1 base, with 8 bases between the two germline ends. The CDR3 runs 14 residues. CDR3 loop: CASSVEGGSYEQYF. The CDR3 DNA reads as TGTGCCAGCAGCGTAGAGGGCGGATCCTACGAGCAGTACTTC. The full variable domain, its missing parts supplied by reference TRBV9 and TRBJ2-7, is DSGVTQTPKHLITATGQRVTLRCSPRSGDLSVYWYQQSLDQGLQFLIQYYNGEERAKGNILERFSAQQFPDLHSELNLSSLELGDSALYFCASSVEGGSYEQYFGPGTRLTVT.

This clonotype was detected many times. The chain couples TRBV5-1 to TRBJ2-2, with a weak D call TRBD2 (6 bases). Germline CDR1 reads SGHRS; CDR2 reads YFSETQ. CDR3 size: 20 residues. The ends were cut back, 4 bases at V and 5 bases at J, with 30 bases in the middle. The CDR3, as DNA: TGCGCCAGCAGCCCGCTCAACATTGTGGGGACTCCTCCCAGTACCGGGGAGCTGTTTTTT. It codes for CASSPLNIVGTPPSTGELFF.

This clonotype was counted between two and nine times. CDR3 in DNA: TGTGCCATCAGCGATACCGGGACAGGGGGTGCCGGGGAGCTGTTTTTT. Its protein is CAISDTGTGGAGELFF. The rearrangement uses TRBV10-3 and TRBJ2-2; 11 positions match TRBD1. Trimming removed 6 bases from V and 6 bases from J; junction bases left unmatched: 9. The CDR3 consists of 16 residues. The V gene's germline CDR1 is ENHRY and CDR2 SYGVKD.

This clonotype was seen at least ten times. The chain combines TRBV4-2 with TRBJ2-7, with 8 positions matching TRBD2. Trimming took 1 base from V and 6 from J; bases not matched to a gene: 11. This CDR3 has 16 residues. Germline V gene sequence: CDR1 LGHNA, CDR2 YNFKEQ. The CDR3 is CASSQGVAGGPTEQYF. CDR3 nucleotide sequence: TGTGCCAGCAGCCAAGGAGTTGCGGGAGGACCGACCGAGCAGTACTTC.

This clonotype was detected many times. V is TRBV7-9 and J is TRBJ2-5, with unresolved D. The CDR3 contains 14 residues. Trimming removed 3 bases from V and 6 bases from J, with 14 bases in between. CDR1 SEHNR and CDR2 FQNEAQ come from the germline V gene (reference sequence). The CDR3 spells CASSFPDLAKTQYF. The CDR3 coding sequence is TGTGCCAGCAGCTTTCCGGATTTGGCAAAGACCCAGTACTTC.

This clonotype was recorded at least ten times. The rearrangement uses TRBV28 and TRBJ1-4; D is unresolved. The CDR3 spans 18 residues. Looked up from germline, CDR1 is MDHEN and CDR2 is SYDVKM. V was trimmed by 5 bases and J by 3 bases, leaving 22 bases between them. The CDR3 spells CASSPPYVRARSNEKLFF. The CDR3 DNA follows: TGTGCCAGCAGTCCCCCTTATGTTAGGGCTCGTTCTAATGAAAAACTGTTTTTT.

This clonotype has ten or more counts. This rearrangement joins TRBV28 to TRBJ1-1; 8 nucleotides agree with TRBD1. Germline assignment: CDR1 MDHEN and CDR2 SYDVKM. The J segment lost 11 bases and the V segment lost 6 bases, leaving 11 bases of the junction unmatched. This CDR3 has 13 residues. Here the CDR3 reads CASRLGQEIMAFF. CDR3 nucleotides: TGTGCCAGCAGACTGGGACAGGAGATTATGGCTTTCTTT.

This clonotype is labeled as medium-sized. The rearrangement uses TRBV29-1 and TRBJ2-1; no reliable D call. This CDR3 has 10 amino acids. Germline CDR1 is SQVTM and CDR2 is ANQGSEA. CDR3 region: CSDDVGEQFF. The CDR3 coding sequence is TGCAGTGACGACGTTGGTGAGCAGTTCTTC.

This clonotype was detected many times. The chain couples TRBV7-6 to TRBJ2-2, with 9 bases that match TRBD1. The germline V gene encodes CDR1 SGHVS and CDR2 FNYEAQ. This CDR3 has 16 amino acids. The J segment lost 5 bases and the V segment lost 5 bases, leaving 9 bases of the junction unmatched. The CDR3 DNA sequence: TGTGCCAGCAGCCCGAGGACAGGGGAGTGGACCGGGGAGCTGTTTTTT. Its translation: CASSPRTGEWTGELFF.

The chain is built from TRBV4-3 and TRBJ2-1; 7 bases are shared with TRBD2. With V trimmed by 5 bases and J by 8 bases, 6 bases remained unmatched. The CDR3 sequence is 13 residues long. Germline CDR1 and CDR2: LGHNA and YSLEER. This chain's CDR3 is CASSSLANYEQFF. The CDR3 DNA reads TGCGCCAGCAGCTCACTAGCGAACTATGAGCAGTTCTTC.

On this clonotype: A read error may be the cause here, since a much bigger clone is one base away. This chain connects TRBV4-2 to TRBJ2-2; maybe TRBD2 (5 bases). Germline V gene lookup returns CDR1 LGHNA and CDR2 YNFKEQ. CDR3 length: 17 amino acids. CDR3 loop: CASSTPLAITNTGELLF. In DNA form, the CDR3 reads TGTGCCAGCAGCACTCCGTTGGCGATAACGAACACCGGGGAGCTGCTTTTT.

This clonotype was seen only once. A much larger clonotype is one base distant, so this may be a read error. J is TRBJ2-1 and V is TRBV9, with D hard to call. The germline gives CDR1 SGDLS, CDR2 YYNGEE. There are 12 residues in the CDR3. CDR3 sequence reads: CACSVGDYEQFF. The CDR3 nucleotides read TGTGCCTGCAGCGTAGGCGATTATGAGCAGTTCTTC. Full variable domain (rest looked up from reference TRBV9 and TRBJ2-1): DSGVTQTPKHLITATGQRVTLRCSPRSGDLSVYWYQQSLDQGLQFLIQYYNGEERAKGNILERFSAQQFPDLHSELNLSSLELGDSALYFCACSVGDYEQFFGPGTRLTVL.